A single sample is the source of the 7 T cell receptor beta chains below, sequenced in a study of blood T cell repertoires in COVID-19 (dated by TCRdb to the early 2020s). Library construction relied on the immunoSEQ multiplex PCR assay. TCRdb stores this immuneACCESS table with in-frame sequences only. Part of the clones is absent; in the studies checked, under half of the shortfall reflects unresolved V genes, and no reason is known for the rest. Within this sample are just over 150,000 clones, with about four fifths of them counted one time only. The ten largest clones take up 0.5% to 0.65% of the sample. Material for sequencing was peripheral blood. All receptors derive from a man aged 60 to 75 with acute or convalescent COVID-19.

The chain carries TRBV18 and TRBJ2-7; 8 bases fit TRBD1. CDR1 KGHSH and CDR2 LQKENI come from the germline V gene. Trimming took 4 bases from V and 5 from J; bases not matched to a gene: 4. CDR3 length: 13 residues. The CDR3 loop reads CASSRTGGNEQYF. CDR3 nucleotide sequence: TGTGCCAGCTCACGTACAGGGGGGAACGAGCAGTACTTC.

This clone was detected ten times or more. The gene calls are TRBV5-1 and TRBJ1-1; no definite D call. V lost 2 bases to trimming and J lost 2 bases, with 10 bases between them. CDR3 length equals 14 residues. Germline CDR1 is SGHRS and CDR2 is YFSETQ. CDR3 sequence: CASSFREGNTEAFF. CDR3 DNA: TGCGCCAGCAGCTTTCGAGAGGGAAACACTGAAGCTTTCTTT.

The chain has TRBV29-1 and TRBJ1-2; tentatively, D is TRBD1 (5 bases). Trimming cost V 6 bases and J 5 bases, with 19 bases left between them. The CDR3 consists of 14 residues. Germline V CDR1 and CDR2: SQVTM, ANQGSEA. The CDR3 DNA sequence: TGCAGCGTCAAGACCGGGACTGGGGGTTATGGCTACACCTTC. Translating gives CSVKTGTGGYGYTF.

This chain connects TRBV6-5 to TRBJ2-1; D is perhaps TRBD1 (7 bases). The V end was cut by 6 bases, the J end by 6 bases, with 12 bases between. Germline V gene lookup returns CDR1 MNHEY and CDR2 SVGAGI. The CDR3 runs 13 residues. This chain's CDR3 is CASSAQGGNEQFF. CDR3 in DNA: TGTGCCAGCAGCGCCCAGGGGGGCAATGAGCAGTTCTTC.

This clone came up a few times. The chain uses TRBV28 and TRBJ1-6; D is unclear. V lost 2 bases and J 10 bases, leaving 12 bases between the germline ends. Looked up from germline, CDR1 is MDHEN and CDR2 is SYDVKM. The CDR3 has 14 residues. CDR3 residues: CASSLGILHSPLHF. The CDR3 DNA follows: TGTGCCAGCAGTTTAGGCATTTTACACTCACCCCTCCACTTT. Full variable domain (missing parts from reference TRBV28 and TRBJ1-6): DVKVTQSSRYLVKRTGEKVFLECVQDMDHENMFWYRQDPGLGLRLIYFSYDVKMKEKGDIPEGYSVSREKKERFSLILESASTNQTSMYLCASSLGILHSPLHFGNGTRLTVT.

The CDR3 region is CASRRQMNTEAFF. CDR3 bases: TGTGCCAGCAGACGACAGATGAACACTGAAGCTTTCTTT. This sequence joins TRBV6-5 and TRBJ1-1; possible D gene TRBD1, 5 bases. This CDR3 spans 13 amino acids. Germline V gives CDR1 MNHEY, CDR2 SVGAGI. V was clipped by 6 bases and J by 0 bases, with 8 bases between them.

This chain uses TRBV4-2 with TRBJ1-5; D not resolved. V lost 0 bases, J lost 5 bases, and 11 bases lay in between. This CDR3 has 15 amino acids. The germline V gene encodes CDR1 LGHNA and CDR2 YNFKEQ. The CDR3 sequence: CASSQDPSGYQPQHF. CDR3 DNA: TGTGCCAGCAGCCAAGATCCGAGCGGTTATCAGCCCCAGCATTTT.